The 6 T cell receptor beta chains below were found in one sample sequenced in a study of T-cell reconstitution after alpha-beta-depleted transplantation in children. Unique molecular identifiers were used in preparing the TCRbeta library. One entry per CDR3 protein results from TCRdb running MiXCR on the PCR reads. The sample has 450,000 to 600,000 distinct CDR3 sequences; about 10% are singletons. The sample was PBMCs, taken before TCRalphabeta/CD19-depleted stem cell transplant. The receptors were gathered from a child aged 2 to 10 with inherited bone marrow failure, due to receive a stem cell transplant.

The table lists this clonotype with many counts. This chain connects TRBV9 to TRBJ2-3; 14 nucleotides match TRBD2. Germline loops: CDR1 SGDLS, CDR2 YYNGEE. The CDR3 has 18 residues. The J segment lost 2 bases and the V segment lost 0 bases, leaving 5 bases of the junction unmatched. The CDR3 bases are TGTGCCAGCAGCGTAGAGGCGGGACTAGCGGGAGTCACAGATACGCAGTATTTT. It yields the protein CASSVEAGLAGVTDTQYF. Full variable domain (missing parts from reference TRBV9 and TRBJ2-3): DSGVTQTPKHLITATGQRVTLRCSPRSGDLSVYWYQQSLDQGLQFLIQYYNGEERAKGNILERFSAQQFPDLHSELNLSSLELGDSALYFCASSVEAGLAGVTDTQYFGPGTRLTVL.

This clonotype was seen only a few times. This sequence joins TRBV7-2 and TRBJ2-5, with D perhaps matching TRBD2 (6 bases). The V gene's germline CDR1 is SGHTA and CDR2 FQGNSA. The CDR3 totals 15 residues. Trimming left V 5 bases short and J 0 bases short, with 13 bases between. The CDR3 region is CASSPITSNQETQYF. In DNA form, the CDR3 reads TGTGCCAGCAGCCCAATTACTAGCAACCAAGAGACCCAGTACTTC.

V and J are TRBV5-1 and TRBJ1-1; perhaps TRBD1 as D (5 bases). The CDR3 has 15 amino acids. V lost 0 bases and J lost 1, with 10 bases in between. The germline CDR1 and CDR2 sequences are SGHRS and YFSETQ. The CDR3 reads CASSLVGGGNTEAFF. The CDR3 DNA reads as TGCGCCAGCAGCTTGGTTGGGGGGGGGAACACTGAAGCTTTCTTT.

This clonotype was detected many times. V usage is TRBV3-1 and J usage is TRBJ2-2; possible D gene TRBD1, 5 bases. Germline V gene lookup returns CDR1 LGHDT and CDR2 YNNKEL (reference sequence). The CDR3 is 16 residues long. Trimming took off 4 bases at V and 6 bases at J, with 18 bases between the two ends. This CDR3 is CASSPQGMGISGELFF. The CDR3 nucleotides are TGTGCCAGCAGCCCCCAGGGTATGGGTATTTCCGGGGAGCTGTTTTTT.

The chain carries TRBV29-1 and TRBJ2-1; D may be TRBD1 or TRBD2 (6 bases each). Germline V gives CDR1 SQVTM, CDR2 ANQGSEA. This CDR3 is 13 amino acids long. The V gene lost 3 bases and the J gene lost 5 bases, with 11 bases spanning the gap. CDR3 region: CSVDEGGHNEQFF. The CDR3 region has the DNA TGCAGCGTTGATGAGGGGGGACACAATGAGCAGTTCTTC.

The rearrangement uses TRBV19 and TRBJ2-3; 9 nucleotides align to TRBD2. CDR3 length: 16 residues. CDR1 is LNHDA and CDR2 is SQIVND in the germline V gene (reference sequence). With V trimmed by 0 bases and J by 7 bases, 8 bases remained unmatched. The DNA for the CDR3 is TGTGCCAGTAGTATAGATATCGACCTAGCGGGATATACGCAGTATTTT. This gives the protein CASSIDIDLAGYTQYF.